The source of this T cell receptor (beta chain) is a study of T and B cells in COVID-19 patients. General observations from the study: Patients with COVID-19 reportedly showed strongly skewed T cell receptor beta variable and joining gene usage.

Relative to its sample, this clonotype is medium-sized (0.01 to 0.1%). Its specificity is unknown. Blood genomic DNA input for TRB amplification was roughly 250-550 ng. TRB rearrangements were amplified by multiplex PCR with BIOMED2 TRB-A/B primers. TCRdb called the multiplex PCR reads again in MiXCR, with one record for every CDR3 protein. The sample records fewer than 8,500 distinct CDR3 sequences, roughly a quarter being singletons. CDR3 length: 16 amino acids. The junction had 6 bases not matched to a gene; V was cut back by 4 bases and J by 1 base. CDR1 PRHDT and CDR2 FYEKMQ come from the germline V gene (reference sequence).

Material for sequencing was blood. The chain employs TRBV13 and TRBJ2-3, with 9 bases matching TRBD1. The TCR sequence derives from a human donor with active COVID-19. The CDR3 DNA reads TGTGCCAGCAGCTATAACAGGGGGCGCGGCACAGATACGCAGTATTTT. It translates to CASSYNRGRGTDTQYF.